This is a list of T cell receptor beta chains from one sample in a study of response to subunit inactivated influenza vaccine. TCRdb re-analysed the RT-PCR reads in MiXCR, keeping a single row per CDR3 protein. The sample has about half a million distinct CDR3 sequences, 10% to 11% seen once. The material sequenced was PBMCs from blood, taken 45 days after vaccination. Every receptor here comes from a man between 50 and 59 years old who received an inactivated influenza vaccine. The CDR3 runs from the conserved cysteine through the conserved F or W. The D gene is left open where the match is weak. The listing skips clone size in some rows; elsewhere it reads once, few, many or a size class.

few	TRBV10-3	TRBJ2-3	.	CATSVSSGTDTQYF	TGTGCCACCTCCGTATCTAGCGGCACAGATACGCAGTATTTT
many	TRBV6-2/TRBV6-3	TRBJ2-3	.	CASKVRTLEPSTDTQYF	TGTGCCAGCAAAGTTAGGACCCTTGAGCCGAGCACAGATACGCAGTATTTT
.	TRBV6-2/TRBV6-3	TRBJ2-2	.	CASSRNLGTGELFF	TGTGCCAGCAGTCGAAATTTAGGGACCGGGGAGCTGTTTTTT
.	TRBV12-3/TRBV12-4	TRBJ1-1	.	CASSFGPIDRDVNTEAFF	TGTGCCAGCAGTTTCGGTCCCATCGATCGTGATGTGAACACTGAAGCTTTCTTT
.	TRBV28	TRBJ1-6	TRBD1	CASSLLNRGQSPLHF	TGTGCCAGCAGTCTACTAAACAGGGGCCAATCACCCCTCCACTTT
many	TRBV6-5	TRBJ2-6	.	CASSYWKAGANVLTF	TGTGCCAGCAGTTACTGGAAAGCTGGGGCCAACGTCCTGACTTTC
many	TRBV4-3	TRBJ2-2	.	CASSARQLTGELFF	TGCGCCAGCAGCGCCCGACAGCTCACCGGGGAGCTGTTTTTT
.	TRBV10-3	TRBJ2-1	.	CAISNRAVNEQFF	TGTGCCATCAGTAACAGGGCGGTAAATGAGCAGTTCTTC
few	TRBV12-3/TRBV12-4	TRBJ1-5	.	CASSFRGSGAQPQHF	TGTGCCAGCAGTTTCCGGGGATCCGGTGCGCAGCCCCAGCATTTT
.	TRBV2	TRBJ2-1	TRBD1	CASSSDRAYYNEQFF	TGTGCCAGCAGTTCCGACAGGGCCTACTACAATGAGCAGTTCTTC
few	TRBV20-1	TRBJ2-7	.	CSAPGTSPLEQYF	TGCAGTGCTCCTGGGACAAGCCCTCTCGAGCAGTACTTC
many	TRBV5-1	TRBJ1-6	.	CASSRGTRDSPLHF	TGCGCCAGCAGCCGGGGGACTAGGGATTCACCCCTCCACTTT
few	TRBV25-1	TRBJ1-3	.	CASSDSLVSGNTIYF	TGTGCCAGCAGTGACAGCCTGGTCTCTGGAAACACCATATATTTT
few	TRBV28	TRBJ2-7	.	CASSLEAGRLIEQYF	TGTGCCAGCAGTTTAGAGGCAGGGAGGTTGATCGAGCAGTACTTC
.	TRBV20-1	TRBJ1-5	TRBD1	CSAYTGGFSNQPQHF	TGCAGTGCTTATACAGGGGGCTTTAGCAATCAGCCCCAGCATTTT
few	TRBV6-1	TRBJ1-2	TRBD1	CASSPHRDRTYGYTF	TGTGCCAGCAGCCCCCATAGGGACAGAACCTATGGCTACACCTTC
many	TRBV12-3/TRBV12-4	TRBJ2-5	.	CASSGGYQETQYF	TGTGCCAGCTCAGGAGGGTATCAAGAGACCCAGTACTTC
many	TRBV9	TRBJ1-4	.	CASSAWGAANEKLFF	TGTGCCAGCAGCGCCTGGGGGGCAGCTAATGAAAAACTGTTTTTT
many	TRBV12-3/TRBV12-4	TRBJ1-1	.	CASSSHKGEAFF	TGTGCCAGCAGTTCCCACAAGGGGGAAGCTTTCTTT
.	TRBV5-5	TRBJ1-4	.	CASSFNNEKLYF	TGTGCCAGCAGCTTTAACAATGAAAAACTGTATTTT
many	TRBV7-9	TRBJ2-7	.	CASSRTGYEQYF	TGTGCCAGCAGCCGGACCGGTTACGAGCAGTACTTC
.	TRBV6-5	TRBJ1-2	.	CASSYSRGTGNYGYTF	TGTGCCAGCAGTTACAGTAGAGGGACGGGGAACTATGGCTACACCTTC
.	TRBV4-1	TRBJ2-1	.	CASSHAPPPGARDEQFF	TGCGCCAGCAGCCATGCCCCACCCCCGGGGGCACGGGATGAGCAGTTCTTC
few	TRBV20-1	TRBJ2-5	TRBD2	CSAPGLTQETQYF	TGCAGTGCGCCGGGACTAACCCAAGAGACCCAGTACTTC
few	TRBV7-9	TRBJ2-1	.	CASSFGGGLGHEQFF	TGTGCCAGCAGCTTTGGGGGGGGCCTGGGCCATGAGCAGTTCTTC
few	TRBV20-1	TRBJ2-1	TRBD2	CSAPLAYSSYNEQFF	TGCAGTGCGCCACTAGCGTATAGCTCCTACAATGAGCAGTTCTTC
.	TRBV7-2	TRBJ2-3	TRBD1	CASSRDRGGQYF	TGTGCCAGCAGCCGGGACAGGGGGGGTCAGTATTTT
.	TRBV20-1	TRBJ1-5	.	CSAQVGNSNQPQHF	TGCAGTGCTCAAGTTGGAAATAGCAATCAGCCCCAGCATTTT
.	TRBV20-1	TRBJ2-2	.	CSARDLGRGLGPTGELFF	TGCAGTGCTAGAGATCTCGGACGCGGGTTGGGACCCACCGGGGAGCTGTTTTTT
.	TRBV7-3	TRBJ1-1	TRBD1	CASSPTGVGTEAFF	TGTGCCAGCAGCCCAACAGGGGTGGGTACTGAAGCTTTCTTT
.	TRBV5-1	TRBJ1-6	.	CASSFNRDNSPLHF	TGCGCCAGCAGCTTCAACAGGGATAATTCACCCCTCCACTTT